The clone carrying this TCR beta chain was seen only a few times. Other nucleotide sequences in the sample specify the same CDR3. V was clipped by 4 bases and J by 0 bases, with 9 bases between them. Germline loops: CDR1 SGHTA, CDR2 FQGNSA. The CDR3 has 15 amino acids. TCRdb keeps only in-frame clones here, not all; method: immunoSEQ multiplex PCR. The sample includes a few hundred thousand clones, 86% seen only once; the top ten take roughly 9.8%. This entry is derived from a study of blood T cell repertoires in COVID-19. Study context: COVID-19 samples, acute and convalescent, were from the United States, Italy and Spain. From T cells, B-cell-depleted T cells, or PBMCs came the material, which was cDNA or gDNA.

J is TRBJ1-4 and V is TRBV7-2; maybe TRBD1 (5 bases). This receptor was taken from a man aged 35-49 years who had recovered from COVID-19. The specimen sequenced was peripheral blood. As DNA, the CDR3 is TGTGCCAGCAGCTCCCAAGGGGCAACTAATGAAAAACTGTTTTTT. Amino acid sequence: CASSSQGATNEKLFF.